This TCR beta chain was retrieved from a study of shared clonotypes between healthy human individuals. Profiling relied on immunoSEQ multiplex PCR, and the TCRdb table lists in-frame clones only, not all of them. The data show over a million clones, with 98% seen just once and 0.4% to 0.45% held by the top ten. Broader study findings: Tissue TCR repertoires likely differ from these blood-only repertoires.

Germline CDR1 and CDR2: MDHEN and SYDVKM. Trimming took off 6 bases at V and 5 bases at J, with 17 bases between the two ends. This CDR3 comprises 14 residues. To note about this clone: Its target is not known.

V is TRBV28 and J is TRBJ2-7, with D possibly called TRBD1 or TRBD2 (5 bases each). This TCR derives from a man aged 25 to 40 in good health. Sequenced: naive CD4+ T cells sorted from blood. Specified subset: CD45RA+ positively selected. The CDR3 coding sequence is TGTGCCAGCAGGGGCCAGGGTGGGAGCCACGAGCAGTACTTC. It specifies CASRGQGGSHEQYF.